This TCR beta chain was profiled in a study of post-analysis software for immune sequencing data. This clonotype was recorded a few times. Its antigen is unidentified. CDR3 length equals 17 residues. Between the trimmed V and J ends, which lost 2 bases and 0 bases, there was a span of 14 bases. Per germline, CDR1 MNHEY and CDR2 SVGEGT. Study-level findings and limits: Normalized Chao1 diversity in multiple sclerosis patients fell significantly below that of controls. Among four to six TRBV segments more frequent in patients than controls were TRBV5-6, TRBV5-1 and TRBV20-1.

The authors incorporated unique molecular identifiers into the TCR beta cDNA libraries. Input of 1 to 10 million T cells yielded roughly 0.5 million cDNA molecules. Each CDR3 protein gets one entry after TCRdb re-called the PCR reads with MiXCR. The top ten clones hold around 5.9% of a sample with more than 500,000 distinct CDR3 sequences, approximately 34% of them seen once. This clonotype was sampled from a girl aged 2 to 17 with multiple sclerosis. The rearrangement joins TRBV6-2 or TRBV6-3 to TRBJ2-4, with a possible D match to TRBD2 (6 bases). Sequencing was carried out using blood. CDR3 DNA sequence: TGTGCCAGCAGTTACCAGGGACTCACTGGAGCCAAAAACATTCAGTACTTC. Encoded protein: CASSYQGLTGAKNIQYF.